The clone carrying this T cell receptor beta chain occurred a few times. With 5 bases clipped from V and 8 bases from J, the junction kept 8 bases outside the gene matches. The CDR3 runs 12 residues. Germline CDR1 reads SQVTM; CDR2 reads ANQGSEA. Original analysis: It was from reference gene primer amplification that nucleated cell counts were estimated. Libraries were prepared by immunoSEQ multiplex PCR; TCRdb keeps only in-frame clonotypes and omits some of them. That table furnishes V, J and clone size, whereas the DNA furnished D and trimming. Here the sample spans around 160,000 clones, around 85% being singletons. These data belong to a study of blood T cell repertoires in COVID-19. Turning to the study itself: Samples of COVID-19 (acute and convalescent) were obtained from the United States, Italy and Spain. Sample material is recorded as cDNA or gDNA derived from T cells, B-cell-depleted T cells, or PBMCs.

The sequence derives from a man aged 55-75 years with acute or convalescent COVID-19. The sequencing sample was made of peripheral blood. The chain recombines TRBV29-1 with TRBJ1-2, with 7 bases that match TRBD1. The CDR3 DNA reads TGCAGCGTTTCAGGGGGGTCTTGGGGCTACACCTTC. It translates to CSVSGGSWGYTF.